These 28 T cell receptor beta chains were sequenced from one sample in a study of T cell changes during pregnancy in multiple sclerosis. Sequenced by immunoSEQ multiplex PCR; TCRdb stores in-frame clones only, minus some. The sample lists tens of thousands of clones; around 96% were seen once. Sequencing was performed on CD8+ T cells from peripheral blood mononuclear cells, taken after pregnancy. The source is a female donor with multiple sclerosis, enrolled in a pregnancy study.

This clone is a singleton in its sample. V and J are TRBV19 and TRBJ2-2; 12 positions agree with TRBD2. From germline, CDR1 is LNHDA and CDR2 SQIVND (reference sequence). Germline trimming cut 2 bases from V and 5 bases from J; bases unmatched to any gene: 24. The CDR3 contains 23 residues. CDR3 sequence (DNA): TGTGCCAGTAGTATACCCCCCTTTACTAGCGGGAGGAAGAACACAGAGGTTACCGGGGAGCTGTTTTTT. Protein: CASSIPPFTSGRKNTEVTGELFF.

This chain links TRBV9 with TRBJ2-1; 10 bases agree with TRBD1. CDR1 and CDR2 from the germline V gene are SGDLS and YYNGEE. Trimming removed 0 bases from V and 9 bases from J; junction bases left unmatched: 6. This CDR3 contains 15 residues. The CDR3 loop reads CASSVVGQGLGEQFF. The CDR3 nucleotides are TGTGCCAGCAGCGTAGTGGGACAGGGGCTGGGTGAGCAGTTCTTC.

The chain carries TRBV27 and TRBJ1-5; D gene uncertain. The germline V and J ends were trimmed by 2 bases and 4 bases, with 6 bases remaining between them. Germline CDR1 reads MNHEY; CDR2 reads SMNVEV (reference sequence). This CDR3 region has 13 residues. CDR3 sequence (DNA): TGTGCCAGCAGTTTAGGGCATAATCAGCCCCAGCATTTT. This translates into CASSLGHNQPQHF.

The rearrangement joins TRBV7-9 to TRBJ1-1; a weak D match, TRBD1 (5 bases). Trimming cost V 5 bases and J 5 bases, with 24 bases left between them. The V gene's germline CDR1 is SEHNR and CDR2 FQNEAQ (reference sequence). This CDR3 spans 17 amino acids. Written as DNA, the CDR3 is TGTGCCAGCAGCCCGATTCTTTCCAGGGAGGGGAGTACTGAAGCTTTCTTT. It translates to CASSPILSREGSTEAFF.

This clone was found a few times. Here the CDR3 DNA reads TGTGCCAGCAGTGAAGCCTCCGGAGCAGAACTAGCCAAAAACATTCAGTACTTC. Its protein product is CASSEASGAELAKNIQYF. The chain uses TRBV2 and TRBJ2-4; no clear D gene. Germline lookup yields CDR1 SNHLY and CDR2 FYNNEI. The V end was cut by 0 bases, the J end by 0 bases, with 15 bases between. The CDR3 sequence is 18 residues long.

The chain is built from TRBV5-1 and TRBJ2-7; TRBD1 matches 9 bases. Germline V gives CDR1 SGHRS, CDR2 YFSETQ. V was pared by 0 bases and J by 5 bases, with 6 bases of the junction left unmatched. The CDR3 contains 15 residues. The CDR3 sequence is CASSLVGQGTDEQYF. CDR3 coding DNA: TGCGCCAGCAGCTTGGTGGGACAGGGAACCGACGAGCAGTACTTC.

The chain carries TRBV28 and TRBJ2-1, with a possible D match to TRBD1 (6 bases). The length of the CDR3 is 14 residues. Germline V lookup: CDR1 MDHEN, CDR2 SYDVKM. Trimming removed 4 bases at V and 6 bases at J, with 13 bases between. CDR3 sequence reads: CASSWGRLGNEQFF. The CDR3, as DNA: TGTGCCAGCAGTTGGGGGCGTCTTGGCAATGAGCAGTTCTTC.

The V gene is TRBV5-4, the J gene TRBJ1-1, with 12 bases identical to TRBD1. The V gene end was trimmed by 4 bases and the J gene end by 3 bases; junction bases not matched to a gene: 10. CDR3 length equals 17 residues. CDR1 and CDR2 from the germline V gene are SGHNT and YYREEE (reference sequence). This CDR3 is CASSTVGDRGRDTEAFF. In DNA, the CDR3 is TGTGCCAGCAGCACTGTCGGGGACAGGGGGCGGGACACTGAAGCTTTCTTT.

The J gene is TRBJ2-2, the V gene TRBV27, with 9 bases fitting TRBD2. CDR3 length equals 15 residues. V trimming: 4 bases; J trimming: 8 bases; junction bases outside the gene matches: 8. Germline V gene data show CDR1 as MNHEY and CDR2 as SMNVEV (reference sequence). The CDR3 coding sequence is TGTGCCAGCAGTTACGGGCTAGCGGGAATTGGGGAGCTGTTTTTT. Protein sequence: CASSYGLAGIGELFF.

CDR3 protein: CASSPSGSTDTQYF. Written as DNA, the CDR3 is TGTGCCAGCAGTCCTAGCGGGAGCACAGATACGCAGTATTTT. The chain has TRBV4-2 and TRBJ2-3, with 8 bases aligning to TRBD2. Per germline, CDR1 LGHNA and CDR2 YNFKEQ. This CDR3 is built from 14 residues. Losses at the gene ends were 6 bases for V and 0 bases for J; bases not matched to a gene: 2.

CDR3 coding DNA: TGTGCCAGCAGCCCCTCCGGGAGGATAGGCTACAATGAGCAGTTCTTC. Translating gives CASSPSGRIGYNEQFF. The rearrangement links TRBV7-9 to TRBJ2-1; TRBD2 matches at 7 bases. V lost 5 bases, J lost 3 bases, and 10 bases stayed unmatched. Germline values: CDR1 SEHNR, CDR2 FQNEAQ (reference sequence). The CDR3 contains 16 residues.

The V call is TRBV7-9, the J call TRBJ2-1, with 11 bases aligning to TRBD2. The CDR3 runs to 16 residues. Trimming at V came to 1 base and at J to 3 bases, leaving 2 bases not matched to a gene. The germline gives CDR1 SEHNR, CDR2 FQNEAQ (reference sequence). The CDR3 sequence: CASSLVAGGIYNEQFF. The CDR3 DNA follows: TGTGCCAGCAGCTTAGTAGCGGGAGGGATCTACAATGAGCAGTTCTTC.

V usage is TRBV28 and J usage is TRBJ2-7; TRBD2 matches 14 bases. CDR3 length: 14 amino acids. The trim removed 4 bases at V and 7 bases at J, leaving 3 bases unmatched. CDR1 MDHEN and CDR2 SYDVKM come from the germline V gene. This chain's CDR3 is CASSSGTSGSEQYF. In DNA form, the CDR3 reads TGTGCCAGCAGTTCTGGGACTAGCGGGAGTGAGCAGTACTTC.

The chain joins TRBV7-9 to TRBJ2-5; 10 bases agree with TRBD1. J was trimmed by 4 bases and V by 3 bases; bases with no gene match: 5. CDR3 length: 15 residues. From germline, CDR1 is SEHNR and CDR2 FQNEAQ (reference sequence). In DNA, the CDR3 is TGTGCCAGCAGCTTGACAGGGGGCGAAGGAGAGACCCAGTACTTC. Translated: CASSLTGGEGETQYF.

The chain links TRBV28 to TRBJ1-1, with unresolved D. The CDR3 totals 14 residues. Germline CDR1 MDHEN, CDR2 SYDVKM. The ends were cut back, 8 bases at V and 5 bases at J, with 18 bases in the middle. CDR3 region: CASPPPGKLTEAFF. CDR3 DNA sequence: TGTGCCAGCCCCCCCCCGGGGAAGTTAACTGAAGCTTTCTTT.

This rearrangement joins TRBV5-4 to TRBJ2-3; TRBD1 is a possible D gene (6 bases). This CDR3 contains 12 residues. In germline, CDR1 is SGHNT, CDR2 YYREEE (reference sequence). The V end lost 9 bases, the J end lost 3 bases, and 11 bases lay between the germline ends. This chain's CDR3 is CAIRGQTDTQYF. The CDR3 nucleotides are TGTGCCATAAGAGGACAGACAGATACGCAGTATTTT.

The CDR3 sequence is CACSGGTNYGYTF. The CDR3 DNA sequence: TGTGCCTGCTCAGGGGGCACCAACTATGGCTACACCTTC. This chain connects TRBV30 to TRBJ1-2; 8 bases agree with TRBD1. The CDR3 consists of 13 residues. Looked up from germline, CDR1 is GTSNPN and CDR2 is SVGIG (reference sequence). Trimming at V came to 6 bases and at J to 2 bases, leaving 5 bases not matched to a gene.

The V gene is TRBV4-1, the J gene TRBJ2-7; 7 bases line up with TRBD1. Looked up from germline, CDR1 is MGHRA and CDR2 is YSYEKL. This CDR3 is built from 14 residues. V shed 5 bases and J 6 bases; nucleotides not matched to a gene: 10. The CDR3 sequence is CASSFGTEKGEQYF. As DNA, the CDR3 is TGCGCCAGCAGCTTTGGGACAGAGAAGGGCGAGCAGTACTTC.

The gene calls are TRBV6-4 and TRBJ1-6; D remains unclear. The CDR3 loop spans 13 amino acids. V was trimmed by 6 bases and J by 11 bases, leaving 14 bases between them. Germline V gene data show CDR1 as MRHNA and CDR2 as SNTAGT. For the CDR3, the DNA is TGTGCCAGCAGCGCTCCCCAGGCTCCACCCCTCCACTTT. Protein product: CASSAPQAPPLHF.

This chain uses TRBV13 with TRBJ1-2; a possible D gene is TRBD1 (6 bases). Germline CDR1 PRHDT, CDR2 FYEKMQ (reference sequence). V was cut by 1 base and J by 6 bases, with 12 bases left in between. This CDR3 region has 14 residues. CDR3 DNA: TGTGCCAGCAGCTTAGTTGGGGGCACGGATGGCTACACCTTC. Amino acid sequence: CASSLVGGTDGYTF.

The gene calls are TRBV6-6 and TRBJ2-5; TRBD2 matches at 8 bases. Germline lookup yields CDR1 MNHNY and CDR2 SVGAGI (reference sequence). CDR3 length: 15 amino acids. J was trimmed by 3 bases and V by 8 bases; bases with no gene match: 11. The CDR3 here is CASGREGGGEETQYF. The CDR3, as DNA: TGTGCCAGCGGACGGGAGGGAGGGGGGGAAGAGACCCAGTACTTC.

V usage is TRBV9 and J usage is TRBJ2-7; maybe TRBD1 (5 bases). Germline CDR1 is SGDLS and CDR2 is YYNGEE. V was shortened by 4 bases and J by 0 bases, with 11 bases between the two germline ends. The CDR3 extends over 14 amino acids. The DNA of the CDR3 is TGTGCCAGCAGCTCCAACCAGGGCTCCTACGAGCAGTACTTC. Its protein product is CASSSNQGSYEQYF.

This clone was detected only once. The V gene is TRBV6-6, the J gene TRBJ2-3, with 9 bases fitting TRBD2. V dropped 4 bases and J dropped 2; count of bases not matched to a gene: 1. This CDR3 comprises 14 residues. CDR1 and CDR2 (germline): MNHNY, SVGAGI (reference sequence). CDR3 in DNA: TGTGCCAGCAGTTCTAGCGGGATCACAGATACGCAGTATTTT. This translates into CASSSSGITDTQYF.

J is TRBJ2-3 and V is TRBV27; D is uncertain. Germline values: CDR1 MNHEY, CDR2 SMNVEV (reference sequence). The germline V and J ends were trimmed by 0 bases and 6 bases, with 7 bases remaining between them. This CDR3 is built from 13 residues. CDR3 region: CASSLSRSDTQYF. CDR3 nucleotides: TGTGCCAGCAGTTTATCGCGCTCCGATACGCAGTATTTT.

The genes are TRBV10-1 and TRBJ2-6; TRBD1 aligns across 7 bases. This CDR3 comprises 17 residues. Unmatched junction bases numbered 10, after V lost 8 bases and J lost 0 bases. Germline V lookup: CDR1 WNHNN, CDR2 SYGVQD (reference sequence). CDR3 DNA sequence: TGCGCCAGCGATAGACAGGGAAGACCCTCTGGGGCCAACGTCCTGACTTTC. The encoded protein is CASDRQGRPSGANVLTF.

This clone appeared once. CDR3 region: CASSTPTAEISRGYEQYF. The CDR3 DNA follows: TGTGCCAGCAGTACCCCCACAGCGGAAATCTCTCGTGGCTACGAGCAGTACTTC. The J gene is TRBJ2-7, the V gene TRBV28; weak D call: TRBD2 (5 bases). The V and J ends lost 5 bases and 3 bases respectively, with 26 bases between them. Germline CDR1 reads MDHEN; CDR2 reads SYDVKM. This CDR3 has 18 amino acids. Variable domain in full (rest from reference TRBV28 and TRBJ2-7): DVKVTQSSRYLVKRTGEKVFLECVQDMDHENMFWYRQDPGLGLRLIYFSYDVKMKEKGDIPEGYSVSREKKERFSLILESASTNQTSMYLCASSTPTAEISRGYEQYFGPGTRLTVT.

This CDR3 reads CASSQGLAGGHSGANVLTF. The CDR3 nucleotides read TGTGCCAGCAGCCAAGGACTAGCGGGAGGCCACTCTGGGGCCAACGTCCTGACTTTC. The chain links TRBV4-2 to TRBJ2-6; TRBD2 agrees at 13 bases. The CDR3 loop spans 19 amino acids. Germline V CDR1 and CDR2: LGHNA, YNFKEQ. J was trimmed by 0 bases and V by 1 base; bases with no gene match: 3.

The chain combines TRBV4-1 with TRBJ2-7; 8 bases map to TRBD2. CDR3 length equals 15 residues. Germline loops: CDR1 MGHRA, CDR2 YSYEKL. V trimming: 1 base; J trimming: 3 bases; junction bases outside the gene matches: 5. CDR3 amino acids: CASSQVLAGGYEQYF. The CDR3 nucleotides are TGCGCCAGCAGCCAAGTACTCGCGGGAGGCTACGAGCAGTACTTC.